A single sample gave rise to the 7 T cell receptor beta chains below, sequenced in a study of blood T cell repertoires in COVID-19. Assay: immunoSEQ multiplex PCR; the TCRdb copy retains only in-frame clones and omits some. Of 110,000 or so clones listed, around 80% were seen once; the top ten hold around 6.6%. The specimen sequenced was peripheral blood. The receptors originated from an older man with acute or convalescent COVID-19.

CDR3 bases: TGTGCCAGCAGCCTGGGACAGAGCTACGAGCAGTACTTC. Translating gives CASSLGQSYEQYF. V usage is TRBV11-2 and J usage is TRBJ2-7; 7 bases agree with TRBD1. This CDR3 has 13 residues. Per germline, CDR1 SGHAT and CDR2 FQNNGV. V shed 5 bases, J shed 3 bases, and the junction held 4 bases outside the gene matches.

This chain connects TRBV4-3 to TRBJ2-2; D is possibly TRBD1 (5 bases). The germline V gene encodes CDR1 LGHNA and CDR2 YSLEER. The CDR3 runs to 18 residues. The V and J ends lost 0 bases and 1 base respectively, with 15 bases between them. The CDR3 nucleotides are TGCGCCAGCAGCCAAGAGACTGCCAGGGCCGAGAACACCGGGGAGCTGTTTTTT. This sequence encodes CASSQETARAENTGELFF.

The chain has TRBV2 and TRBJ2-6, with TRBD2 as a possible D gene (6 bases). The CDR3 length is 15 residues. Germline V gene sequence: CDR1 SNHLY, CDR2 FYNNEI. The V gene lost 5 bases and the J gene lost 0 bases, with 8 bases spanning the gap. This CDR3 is CASSRETSGANVLTF. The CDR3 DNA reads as TGTGCCAGCAGTCGGGAGACCTCTGGGGCCAACGTCCTGACTTTC.

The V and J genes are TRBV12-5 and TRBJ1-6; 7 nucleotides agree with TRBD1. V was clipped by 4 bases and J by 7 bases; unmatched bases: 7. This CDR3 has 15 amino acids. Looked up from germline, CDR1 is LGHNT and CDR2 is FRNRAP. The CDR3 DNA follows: TGTGCTAGTGGTTCTAGTCAGGGGGGCAATTCACCCCTCCACTTT. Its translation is CASGSSQGGNSPLHF.

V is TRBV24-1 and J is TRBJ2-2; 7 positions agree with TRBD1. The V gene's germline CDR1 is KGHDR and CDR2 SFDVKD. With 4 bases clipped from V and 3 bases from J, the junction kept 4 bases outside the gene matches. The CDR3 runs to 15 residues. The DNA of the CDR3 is TGTGCCACCAGTGAAGGACAGGCGTACACCGGGGAGCTGTTTTTT. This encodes CATSEGQAYTGELFF.

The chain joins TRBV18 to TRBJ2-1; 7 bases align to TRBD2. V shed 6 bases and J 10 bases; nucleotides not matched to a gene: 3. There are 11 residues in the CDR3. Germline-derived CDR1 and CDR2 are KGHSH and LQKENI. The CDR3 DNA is TGTGCCAGCTCTTCGGGGGGAGAGCAGTTCTTC. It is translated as CASSSGGEQFF.

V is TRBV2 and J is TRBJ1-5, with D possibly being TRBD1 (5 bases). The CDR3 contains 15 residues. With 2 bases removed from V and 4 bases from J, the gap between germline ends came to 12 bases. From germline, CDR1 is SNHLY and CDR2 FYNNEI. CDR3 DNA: TGTGCCAGCAGTGAAATCGACAGCCTAAATCAGCCCCAGCATTTT. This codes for CASSEIDSLNQPQHF.